This T cell receptor (beta chain) is drawn from a study of persistence of HIV-infected CD4 T cells. The overall study: Donors had been on suppressive ART for a median of 8 years.

The immunoSEQ assay was version 4, run in survey mode. Genomic DNA was diluted to around 10 ng/uL, up to 1 ug per sample. TCRdb's copy holds only in-frame clones and misses some; the assay was immunoSEQ multiplex PCR. The sample carries about 46,000 clones, 80% to 90% recorded once. Comments on this clone: As yet, its antigen is unknown.

This nonspecific control used anti-CD3/anti-CD28 bead stimulation of CD4+ T cells. Sorting selected CD4+ T cells upregulating both CD40 ligand and CD69. Before stimulation, PBMCs underwent CD8+ T cell depletion. Anti-CD28/CD49d costimulation, CD40-blocking antibody and enfuvirtide were given to CD8-depleted PBMCs for under 20 hours. The sequenced sample was CD4+ T cells sorted from PBMCs after approximately 19-hour stimulation, obtained from a patient who received antiretroviral therapy. This TCR derives from an adult woman with HIV who was CMV-seropositive.

The CDR3 bases are TGTGCCAGCAGCTCTCAGGGGGGAGATACGCAGTATTTT. Residues: CASSSQGGDTQYF. The V call is TRBV5-4, the J call TRBJ2-3; tentatively, D is TRBD1 (7 bases). The germline CDR1 and CDR2 sequences are SGHNT and YYREEE (reference sequence). The length of the CDR3 is 13 residues. V gave up 3 bases and J gave up 5 bases, with 10 bases separating them.